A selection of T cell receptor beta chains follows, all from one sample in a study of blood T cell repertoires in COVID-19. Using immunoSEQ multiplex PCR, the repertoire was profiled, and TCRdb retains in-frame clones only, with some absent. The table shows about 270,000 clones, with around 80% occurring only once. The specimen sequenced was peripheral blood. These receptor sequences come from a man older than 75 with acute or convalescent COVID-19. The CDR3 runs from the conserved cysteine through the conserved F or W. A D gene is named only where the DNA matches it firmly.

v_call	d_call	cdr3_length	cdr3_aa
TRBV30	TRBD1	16	CAWSVPGTGVTYEQYF
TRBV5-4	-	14	CASSLDSQNYGYTF
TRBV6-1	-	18	CASSEHGSHTSFFYEQYF
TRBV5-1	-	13	CASSLGGTGELFF
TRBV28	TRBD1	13	CASSPGQGYEQYF
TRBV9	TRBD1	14	CASSYGQGDSPLHF
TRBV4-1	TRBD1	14	CASSQDPVGGSKYF
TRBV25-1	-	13	CASSESGGYEQYF
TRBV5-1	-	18	CASSLEAGDYSGANVLTF
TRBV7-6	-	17	CASSRQASSGNTGELFF
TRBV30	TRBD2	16	CAWTPHILAELGSQYF
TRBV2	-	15	CASNQATGSLYGYTF
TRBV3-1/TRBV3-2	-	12	CASSRGWDEQFF
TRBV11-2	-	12	CASSFRQYGYTF
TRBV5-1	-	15	CASSFQASNTDTQYF
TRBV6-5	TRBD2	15	CASSPLLAGAYEQYF
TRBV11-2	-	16	CASSLRVLSGANVLTF
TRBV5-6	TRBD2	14	CASSPGLVNDEQFF
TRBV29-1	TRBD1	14	CSVEVSQGGGGYTF
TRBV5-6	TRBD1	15	CASSLPGTGQETQYF
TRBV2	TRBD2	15	CASRAGLAVQETQYF
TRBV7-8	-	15	CASSRASGSGNEQFF
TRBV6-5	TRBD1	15	CASSPGQGFAGELFF
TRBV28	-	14	CASNFIGGDSPLHF
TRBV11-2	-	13	CASSLEGSGTQYF
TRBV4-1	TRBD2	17	CASSQDASGSRGYEQYF
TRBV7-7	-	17	CASSLRVLGGGRETQYF
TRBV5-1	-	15	CASSSGDLAKNIQYF
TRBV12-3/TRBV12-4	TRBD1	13	CASRVRQGAEAFF
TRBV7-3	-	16	CASSHAEPANTGELFF
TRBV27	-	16	CASSGELGQNTGELFF
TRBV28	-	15	CATFPPKGGGETQYF
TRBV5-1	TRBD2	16	CASSLGVPGGTYEQYF
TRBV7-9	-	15	CASSLMGLLNTEAFF
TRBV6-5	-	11	CASSTGSEAFF
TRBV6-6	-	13	CASSFEGGYEQYF
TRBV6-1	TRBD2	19	CASSESGLAGGPGQETQYF
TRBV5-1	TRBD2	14	CASSPETSTNEQFF
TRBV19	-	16	CASSIVVQNYNSPLHF
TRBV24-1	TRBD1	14	CATSGTGQGDTQYF
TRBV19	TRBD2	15	CASSPKRGGRYTQYF
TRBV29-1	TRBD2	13	CSVKSGSSTEQYF
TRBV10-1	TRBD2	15	CASSEASGTAGELFF
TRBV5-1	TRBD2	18	CASSLSPSGSGGADTQYF
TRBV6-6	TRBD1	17	CASSQRTGLVGGTEAFF
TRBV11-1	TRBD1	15	CASSRSPGGTGELFF
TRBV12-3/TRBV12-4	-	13	CASSLGANSPLHF
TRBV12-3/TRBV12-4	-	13	CASSWGGDYGYTF
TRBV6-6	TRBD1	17	CASSGSGTGGRSYEQYF
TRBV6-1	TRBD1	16	CASSDRQGMGTDTQYF
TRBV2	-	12	CASTGFSNEQFF
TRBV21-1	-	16	CASSKATGRGPYEQYF